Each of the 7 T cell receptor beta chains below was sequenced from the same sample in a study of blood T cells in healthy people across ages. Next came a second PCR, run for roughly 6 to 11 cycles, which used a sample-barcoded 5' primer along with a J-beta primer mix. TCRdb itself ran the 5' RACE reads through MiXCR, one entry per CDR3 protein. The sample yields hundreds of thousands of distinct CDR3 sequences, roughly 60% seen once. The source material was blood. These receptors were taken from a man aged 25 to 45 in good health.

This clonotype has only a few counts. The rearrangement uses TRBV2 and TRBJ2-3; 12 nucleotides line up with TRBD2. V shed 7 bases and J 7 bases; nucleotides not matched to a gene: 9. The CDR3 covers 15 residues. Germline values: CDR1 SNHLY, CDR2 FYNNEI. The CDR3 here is CASTRLAGAPNTQYF. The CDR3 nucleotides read TGTGCCAGCACCAGACTAGCGGGGGCGCCGAATACGCAGTATTTT.

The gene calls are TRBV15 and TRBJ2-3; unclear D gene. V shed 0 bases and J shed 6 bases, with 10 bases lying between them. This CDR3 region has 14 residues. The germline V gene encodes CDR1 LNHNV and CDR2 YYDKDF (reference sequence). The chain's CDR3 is CATSRDPGADTQYF. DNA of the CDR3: TGTGCCACCAGCAGAGATCCGGGTGCGGATACGCAGTATTTT.

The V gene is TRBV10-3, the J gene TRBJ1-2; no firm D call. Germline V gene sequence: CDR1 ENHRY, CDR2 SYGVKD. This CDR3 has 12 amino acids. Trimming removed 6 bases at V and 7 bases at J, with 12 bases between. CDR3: CAISPGGSGYTF. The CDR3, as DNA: TGTGCCATCAGCCCAGGAGGTAGTGGCTACACCTTC.

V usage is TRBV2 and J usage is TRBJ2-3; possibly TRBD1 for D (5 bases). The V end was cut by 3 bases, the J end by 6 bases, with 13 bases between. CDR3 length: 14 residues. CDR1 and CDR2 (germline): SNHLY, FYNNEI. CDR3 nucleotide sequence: TGTGCCAGCAGTGATTGGGGCCCCAGCGATACGCAGTATTTT. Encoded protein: CASSDWGPSDTQYF.

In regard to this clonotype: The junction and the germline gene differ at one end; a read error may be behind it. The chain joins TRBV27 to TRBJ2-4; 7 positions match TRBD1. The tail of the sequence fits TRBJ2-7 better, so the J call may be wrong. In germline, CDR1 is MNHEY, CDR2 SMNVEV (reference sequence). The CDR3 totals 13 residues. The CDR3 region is CACSRDSAYEQYF. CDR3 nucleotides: TGTGCCTGCAGCCGGGACAGCGCCTACGAGCAGTACTTC.

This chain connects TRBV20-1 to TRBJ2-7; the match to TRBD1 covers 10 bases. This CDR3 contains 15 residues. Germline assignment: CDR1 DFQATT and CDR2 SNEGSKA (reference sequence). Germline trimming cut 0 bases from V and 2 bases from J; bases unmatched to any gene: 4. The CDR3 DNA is TGCAGTGCTAGAGATGGGGGACAGGGGCCCTACGAGCAGTACTTC. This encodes CSARDGGQGPYEQYF.

In DNA form, the CDR3 reads TGCAGCGTTGAAAAGGGGGAGGGGTCCTACGAGCAGTACTTC. Protein: CSVEKGEGSYEQYF. The V and J genes are TRBV29-1 and TRBJ2-7; TRBD2 is a possible D gene (7 bases). CDR3 length: 14 amino acids. The germline CDR1 and CDR2 sequences are SQVTM and ANQGSEA. V was clipped by 2 bases and J by 1 base, with 12 bases between them.